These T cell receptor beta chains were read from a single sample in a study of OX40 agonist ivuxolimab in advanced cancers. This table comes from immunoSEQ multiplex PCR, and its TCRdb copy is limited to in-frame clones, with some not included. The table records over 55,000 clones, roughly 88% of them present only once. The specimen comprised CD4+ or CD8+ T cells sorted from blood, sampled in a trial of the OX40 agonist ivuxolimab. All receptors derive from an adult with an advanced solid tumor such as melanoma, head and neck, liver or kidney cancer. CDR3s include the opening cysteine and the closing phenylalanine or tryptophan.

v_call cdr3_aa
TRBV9 CASSVVKGNTEAFF
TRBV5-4 CASSLMNTEAFF
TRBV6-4 CASSDSNRVNSPLHF
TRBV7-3 CASRFGVETEAFF
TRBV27 CASSLKGLGEQYF
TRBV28 CASSPWTGRNTEAFF
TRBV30 CAWSSGDQETQYF
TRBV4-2 CASSSEGLAYGYTF
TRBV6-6 CASSYLRQEQETQYF
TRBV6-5 CASSVGLRIGELFF
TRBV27 CASKTGGGNYGYTF
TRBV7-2 CASSLEGAAYNEQFF
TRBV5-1 CASSLGTGNQPQHF
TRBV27 CASRSGVYTGELFF
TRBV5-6 CASSSDRAEDYGYTF
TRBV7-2 CASSLGSSGSHNEQFF
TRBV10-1 CASISRTQDLPLTYEQYF
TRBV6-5 CASSSGQGLYNEQFF
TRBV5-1 CASSLVGRGNTEAFF
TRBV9 CASSVEGSPADTQYF
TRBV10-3 CAISDLAPNPAQYF
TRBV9 CASSPFSGSHNEQFF
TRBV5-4 CASSPQRGETQYF
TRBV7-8 CASSFSRETNYGYTF
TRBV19 CASMAKSYNEQFF
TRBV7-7 CASSLAISGELFF
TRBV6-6 CASSYGGTGYEQYF
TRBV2 CASSSPRDREADEQFF
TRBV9 CASSPRGASSYNEQFF
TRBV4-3 CASSLQGYTGELFF
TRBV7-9 CASSYGTSPPLYNEQFF